This T cell receptor beta chain was captured in a study of T cells in Graves' hyperthyroidism and ophthalmopathy. General study findings and limits: Model predictions of ophthalmopathy came a median approximately 6 months before onset. Most clonotypes expanded in the thyroid (above 0.001) were also present in blood.

This clonotype has a single count. Its antigen is unidentified. Germline assignment: CDR1 MDHEN and CDR2 SYDVKM. The CDR3 is 16 amino acids. Trimming removed 2 bases from V and 1 base from J, with 12 bases in between. Using RNA transcripts as the source, TCR beta CDR3 regions were amplified. A set of HTBI primers served as the primers for a first-round RT-PCR of the TCR CDR3. MiXCR was run by TCRdb on the multiplex PCR reads, yielding one entry per CDR3 protein. In the table there are 250,000 to 300,000 distinct CDR3 sequences, nearly 15% of which are singletons. Exclusion followed for patients with uncontrolled infection, other autoimmune disease, pregnancy or lactation. From roughly 10 ml of fresh peripheral blood, PBMCs were isolated.

V gene TRBV28 combines with J gene TRBJ1-3, with a possible D match to TRBD1 (6 bases). This sequence originates from a woman between 50 and 59 years old with Graves' hyperthyroidism that later progressed to Graves' ophthalmopathy. The specimen sequenced was blood. CDR3 in amino acids: CASSLEQGFSGNTIYF. CDR3 nucleotides: TGTGCCAGCAGTTTAGAACAGGGTTTTTCTGGAAACACCATATATTTT.